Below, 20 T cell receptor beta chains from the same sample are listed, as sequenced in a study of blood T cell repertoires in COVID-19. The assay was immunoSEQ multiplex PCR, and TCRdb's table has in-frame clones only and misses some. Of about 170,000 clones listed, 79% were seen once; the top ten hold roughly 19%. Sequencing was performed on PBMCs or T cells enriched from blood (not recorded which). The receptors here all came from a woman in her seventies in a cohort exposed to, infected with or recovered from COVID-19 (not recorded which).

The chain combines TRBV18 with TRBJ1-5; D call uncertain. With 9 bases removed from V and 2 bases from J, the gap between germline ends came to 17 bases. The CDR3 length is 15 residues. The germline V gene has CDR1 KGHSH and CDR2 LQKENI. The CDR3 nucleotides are TGTGCCAGTTCCGACTCCCGCCAAGGCAATCAGCCCCAGCATTTT. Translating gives CASSDSRQGNQPQHF.

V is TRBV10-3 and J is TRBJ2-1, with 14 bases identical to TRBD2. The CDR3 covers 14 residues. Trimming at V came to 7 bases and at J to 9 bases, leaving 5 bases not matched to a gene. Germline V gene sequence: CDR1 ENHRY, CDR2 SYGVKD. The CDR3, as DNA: TGTGCCATCATGGGACTAGCGGGAGCGGCTGAGCAGTTCTTC. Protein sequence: CAIMGLAGAAEQFF.

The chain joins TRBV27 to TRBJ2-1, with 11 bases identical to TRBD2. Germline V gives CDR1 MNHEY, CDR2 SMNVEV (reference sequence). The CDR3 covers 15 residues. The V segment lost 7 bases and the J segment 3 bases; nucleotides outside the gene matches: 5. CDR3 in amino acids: CASTLTSGSYNEQFF. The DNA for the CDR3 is TGTGCCAGCACGCTTACTAGCGGGAGCTACAATGAGCAGTTCTTC.

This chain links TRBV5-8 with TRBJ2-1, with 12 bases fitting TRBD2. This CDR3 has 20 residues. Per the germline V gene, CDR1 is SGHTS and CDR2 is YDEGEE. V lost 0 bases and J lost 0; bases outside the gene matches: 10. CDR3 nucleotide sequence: TGTGCCAGCAGCTTGGAGACTAGCGGGGGACCCCAAAGCTCCTACAATGAGCAGTTCTTC. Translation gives CASSLETSGGPQSSYNEQFF.

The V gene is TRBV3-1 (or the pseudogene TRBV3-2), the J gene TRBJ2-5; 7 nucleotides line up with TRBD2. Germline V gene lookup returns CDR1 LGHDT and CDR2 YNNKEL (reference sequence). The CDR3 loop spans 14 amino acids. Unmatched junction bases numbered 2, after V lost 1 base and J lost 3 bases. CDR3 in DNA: TGTGCCAGCAGCCAAGTGGGGAGGGAAGAGACCCAGTACTTC. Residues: CASSQVGREETQYF.

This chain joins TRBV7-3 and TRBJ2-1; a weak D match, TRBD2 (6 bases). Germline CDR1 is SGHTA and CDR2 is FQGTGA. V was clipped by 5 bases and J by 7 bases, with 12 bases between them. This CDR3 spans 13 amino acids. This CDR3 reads CASSRTGRNEQFF. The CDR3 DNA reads TGTGCCAGCAGCCGAACGGGGAGGAATGAGCAGTTCTTC.

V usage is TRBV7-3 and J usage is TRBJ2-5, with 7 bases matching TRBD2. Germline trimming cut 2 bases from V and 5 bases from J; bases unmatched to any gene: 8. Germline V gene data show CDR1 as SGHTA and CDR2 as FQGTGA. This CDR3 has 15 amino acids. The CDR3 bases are TGTGCCAGCAGCTTATTCGCGGGAGTTGGCGAGACCCAGTACTTC. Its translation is CASSLFAGVGETQYF.

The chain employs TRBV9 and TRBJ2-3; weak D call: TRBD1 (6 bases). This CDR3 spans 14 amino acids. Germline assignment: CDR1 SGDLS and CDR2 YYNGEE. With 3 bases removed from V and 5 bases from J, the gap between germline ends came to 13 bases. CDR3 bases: TGTGCCAGCAGCGCTTTCTGGGGACAAGATACGCAGTATTTT. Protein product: CASSAFWGQDTQYF.

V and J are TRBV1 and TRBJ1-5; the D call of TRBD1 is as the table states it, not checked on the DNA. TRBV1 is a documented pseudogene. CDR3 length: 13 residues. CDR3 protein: CTSRDRNNQPQHF. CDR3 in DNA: TGCACCAGCAGGGACAGGAACAATCAGCCCCAGCATTTT.

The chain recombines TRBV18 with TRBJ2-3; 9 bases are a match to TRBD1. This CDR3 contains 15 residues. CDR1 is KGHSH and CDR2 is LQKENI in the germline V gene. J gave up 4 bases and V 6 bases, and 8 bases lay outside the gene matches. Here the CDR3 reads CASSLTGGLADTQYF. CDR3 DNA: TGTGCCAGCTCTCTAACAGGGGGCCTGGCAGATACGCAGTATTTT. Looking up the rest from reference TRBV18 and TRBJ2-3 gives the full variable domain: NAGVMQNPRHLVRRRGQEARLRCSPMKGHSHVYWYRQLPEEGLKFMVYLQKENIIDESGMPKERFSAEFPKEGPSILRIQQVVRGDSAAYFCASSLTGGLADTQYFGPGTRLTVL.

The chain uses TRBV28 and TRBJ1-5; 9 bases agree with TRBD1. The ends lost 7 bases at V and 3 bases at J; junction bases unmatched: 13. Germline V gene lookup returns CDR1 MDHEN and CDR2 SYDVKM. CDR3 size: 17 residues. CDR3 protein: CASTSGGQGFINQPQHF. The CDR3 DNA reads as TGTGCCAGCACAAGCGGGGGACAGGGCTTTATCAATCAGCCCCAGCATTTT.

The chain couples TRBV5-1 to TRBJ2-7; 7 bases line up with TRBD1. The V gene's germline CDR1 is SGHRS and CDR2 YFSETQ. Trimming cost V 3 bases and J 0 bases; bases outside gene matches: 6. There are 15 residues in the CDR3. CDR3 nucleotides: TGCGCCAGCAGCTCCTTGACAGGGACCTCCTACGAGCAGTACTTC. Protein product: CASSSLTGTSYEQYF.

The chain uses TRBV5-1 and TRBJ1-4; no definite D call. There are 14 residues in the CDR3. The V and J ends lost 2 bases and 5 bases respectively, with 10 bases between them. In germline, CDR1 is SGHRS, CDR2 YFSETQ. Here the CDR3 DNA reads TGCGCCAGCAGCTTCCAGGATTCCAATGAAAAACTGTTTTTT. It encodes CASSFQDSNEKLFF.

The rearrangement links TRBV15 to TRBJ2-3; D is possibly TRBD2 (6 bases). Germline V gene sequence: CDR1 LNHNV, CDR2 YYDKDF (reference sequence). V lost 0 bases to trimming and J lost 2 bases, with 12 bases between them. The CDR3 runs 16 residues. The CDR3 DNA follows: TGTGCCACCAGCAGAGATCTAAGGAGGGCCACAGATACGCAGTATTTT. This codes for CATSRDLRRATDTQYF.

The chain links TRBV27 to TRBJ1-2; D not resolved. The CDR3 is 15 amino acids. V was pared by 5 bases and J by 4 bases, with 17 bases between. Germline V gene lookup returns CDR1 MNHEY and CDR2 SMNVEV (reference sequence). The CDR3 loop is CASSPTPGLTYGYTF. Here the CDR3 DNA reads TGTGCCAGCAGTCCAACCCCAGGACTGACCTATGGCTACACCTTC.

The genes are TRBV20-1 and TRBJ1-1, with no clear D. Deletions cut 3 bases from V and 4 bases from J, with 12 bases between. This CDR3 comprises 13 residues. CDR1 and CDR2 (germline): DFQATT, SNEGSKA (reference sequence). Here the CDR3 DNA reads TGCAGTGCTAGTGATGGACTGTTCACTGAAGCTTTCTTT. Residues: CSASDGLFTEAFF.

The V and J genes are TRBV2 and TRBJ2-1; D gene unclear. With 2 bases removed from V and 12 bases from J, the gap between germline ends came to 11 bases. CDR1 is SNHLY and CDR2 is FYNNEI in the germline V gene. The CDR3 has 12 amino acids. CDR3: CASSESTAAQFF. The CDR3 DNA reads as TGTGCCAGCAGTGAATCTACAGCCGCGCAGTTCTTC.

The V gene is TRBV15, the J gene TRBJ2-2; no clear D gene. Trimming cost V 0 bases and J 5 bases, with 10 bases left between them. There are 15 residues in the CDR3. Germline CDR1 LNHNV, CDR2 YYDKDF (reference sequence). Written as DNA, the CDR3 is TGTGCCACCAGCAGAGATGGAGCCGGGACCGGGGAGCTGTTTTTT. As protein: CATSRDGAGTGELFF.

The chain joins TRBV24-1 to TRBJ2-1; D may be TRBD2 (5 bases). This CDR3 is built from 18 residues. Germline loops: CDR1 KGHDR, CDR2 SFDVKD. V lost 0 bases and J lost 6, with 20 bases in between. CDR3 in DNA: TGTGCCACCAGTGATTTGCCGTCCGGGCCCCGGGAAGTCAATGAGCAGTTCTTC. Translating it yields CATSDLPSGPREVNEQFF.

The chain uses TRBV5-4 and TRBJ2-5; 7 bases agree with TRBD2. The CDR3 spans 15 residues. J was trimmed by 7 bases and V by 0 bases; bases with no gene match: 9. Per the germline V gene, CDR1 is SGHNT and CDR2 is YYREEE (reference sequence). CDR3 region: CASSLGTQQRGTQYF. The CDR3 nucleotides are TGTGCCAGCAGCTTGGGGACGCAACAGCGGGGGACCCAGTACTTC.